Listed here are 30 T cell receptor beta chains from one sample, sequenced in a study of vaccination effects on CD4 cells after COVID-19. These receptors have no known antigen. Method: immunoSEQ multiplex PCR; TCRdb's copy keeps in-frame clones and lacks some. Seen here are around 46,000 clones, about 76% observed once, and the top ten hold roughly 15%. Antigen-specific CD4+ T cells expanded by the ViraFEST assay with viral peptide pools were then sequenced. After around ten days in culture, the CD4+ T cells were isolated. Vaccine administered to participants consisted of two doses of either BNT162b2 or mRNA-1273. The input for sequencing was CD4+ T cells from PBMCs cultured with HCoV-OC43 spike peptides, taken after COVID-19 vaccination. Subset indicated: HCoV-OC43 spike overlapping peptide pool stimulation. These receptor sequences come from a human donor who received a COVID-19 vaccine.

The V call is TRBV6-5, the J call TRBJ1-1, with no clear D. V was shortened by 0 bases and J by 1 base, with 9 bases between the two germline ends. The CDR3 totals 15 residues. Germline V CDR1 and CDR2: MNHEY, SVGAGI. Here the CDR3 DNA reads TGTGCCAGCAGTTACTCCCTCGAAACGAACACTGAAGCTTTCTTT. Translating it yields CASSYSLETNTEAFF.

This chain links TRBV7-6 with TRBJ2-2; D gene ambiguous. Germline loops: CDR1 SGHVS, CDR2 FNYEAQ. The V gene lost 1 base and the J gene lost 7 bases, with 16 bases spanning the gap. CDR3 size: 16 residues. The CDR3 sequence: CASSLGRLVQNGELFF. CDR3 nucleotides: TGTGCCAGCAGCTTAGGGCGGCTGGTTCAGAACGGGGAGCTGTTTTTT. The full variable domain, rest sourced from reference TRBV7-6 and TRBJ2-2, is GAGVSQSPRYKVTKRGQDVALRCDPISGHVSLYWYRQALGQGPEFLTYFNYEAQQDKSGLPNDRFSAERPEGSISTLTIQRTEQRDSAMYRCASSLGRLVQNGELFFGEGSRLTVL.

The chain couples TRBV7-2 to TRBJ2-5; 7 bases fit TRBD1. Germline assignment: CDR1 SGHTA and CDR2 FQGNSA. V gave up 6 bases and J gave up 4 bases; unmatched junction bases: 20. The length of the CDR3 is 18 residues. The CDR3 sequence is CASRPGAGTAVFLETQYF. The CDR3 DNA reads TGTGCCAGCAGACCTGGAGCCGGGACAGCGGTATTTTTAGAGACCCAGTACTTC.

This chain links TRBV29-1 with TRBJ2-1, with TRBD2 identical over 9 bases. The CDR3 is 13 residues long. Germline lookup yields CDR1 SQVTM and CDR2 ANQGSEA. V was pared by 4 bases and J by 6 bases, with 4 bases of the junction left unmatched. CDR3 nucleotides: TGCAGCGTTGGGCTAGCGGGAATCAATGAGCAGTTCTTC. Its protein is CSVGLAGINEQFF.

The chain has TRBV19 and TRBJ2-3, with D maybe TRBD1 (6 bases). CDR1 LNHDA and CDR2 SQIVND come from the germline V gene (reference sequence). V was clipped by 4 bases and J by 6 bases, with 11 bases between them. CDR3 length: 13 residues. The CDR3: CASSSNRADTQYF. In DNA, the CDR3 is TGTGCCAGTAGTAGCAACAGGGCGGATACGCAGTATTTT.

The chain combines TRBV2 with TRBJ2-5, with D perhaps TRBD2 (5 bases). V shed 3 bases and J shed 1 base, with 15 bases lying between them. Germline CDR1 reads SNHLY; CDR2 reads FYNNEI. This CDR3 comprises 16 residues. DNA for the CDR3: TGTGCCAGCAGTGAGTTACTCGGGGTCGGCCAAGAGACCCAGTACTTC. This translates into CASSELLGVGQETQYF.

The rearrangement links TRBV2 to TRBJ2-1; D could derive from TRBD1 or TRBD2 (5 bases each). CDR1 is SNHLY, CDR2 FYNNEI, per germline. The length of the CDR3 is 12 residues. V was cut by 5 bases and J by 5 bases, with 7 bases left in between. The DNA of the CDR3 is TGTGCCAGCAGTCGGGACGACAATGAGCAGTTCTTC. It yields the protein CASSRDDNEQFF.

The chain has TRBV5-4 and TRBJ1-1; D is undetermined. This CDR3 contains 13 residues. V shed 4 bases and J shed 4 bases, with 11 bases lying between them. CDR1 and CDR2 (germline): SGHNT, YYREEE (reference sequence). CDR3 sequence reads: CASSGRISTEAFF. The DNA for the CDR3 is TGTGCCAGCAGCGGAAGAATTAGCACTGAAGCTTTCTTT.

This clone qualifies as hyperexpanded. This chain joins TRBV29-1 and TRBJ1-4; TRBD1 matches 8 bases. Germline V gene sequence: CDR1 SQVTM, CDR2 ANQGSEA. Germline trimming cut 7 bases from V and 3 bases from J; bases unmatched to any gene: 4. The CDR3 totals 13 residues. CDR3 amino acids: CSAQQGANEKLFF. The CDR3, as DNA: TGCAGCGCCCAACAGGGGGCTAATGAAAAACTGTTTTTT. Supplemented by reference TRBV29-1 and TRBJ1-4, the full variable domain reads SAVISQKPSRDICQRGTSLTIQCQVDSQVTMMFWYRQQPGQSLTLIATANQGSEATYESGFVIDKFPISRPNLTFSTLTVSNMSPEDSSIYLCSAQQGANEKLFFGSGTQLSVL.

Only one count was recorded for this clone. The chain recombines TRBV7-2 with TRBJ1-1, with TRBD1 matching 9 bases. The CDR3 consists of 16 residues. CDR1 and CDR2 from the germline V gene are SGHTA and FQGNSA. After removal of 4 bases from V and 1 base from J, the junction contained 7 bases not matched to a gene. The CDR3 reads CASSSGQGRGNTEAFF. CDR3 in DNA: TGTGCCAGCAGCTCCGGACAGGGGAGAGGGAACACTGAAGCTTTCTTT. The full variable domain, completed using reference TRBV7-2 and TRBJ1-1, is GAGVSQSPSNKVTEKGKDVELRCDPISGHTALYWYRQSLGQGLEFLIYFQGNSAPDKSGLPSDRFSAERTGGSVSTLTIQRTQQEDSAVYLCASSSGQGRGNTEAFFGQGTRLTVV.

The chain is built from TRBV18 and TRBJ1-4; 7 bases match TRBD1. The CDR3 is made up of 17 amino acids. Germline V lookup: CDR1 KGHSH, CDR2 LQKENI. V was pared by 6 bases and J by 0 bases, with 10 bases of the junction left unmatched. CDR3 amino acids: CASSRNPGTATNEKLFF. In nucleotides, the CDR3 is TGTGCCAGCTCCCGAAACCCCGGGACAGCAACTAATGAAAAACTGTTTTTT.

This clone was recorded only once. The chain is built from TRBV5-6 and TRBJ2-2, with 7 bases fitting TRBD2. The CDR3 extends over 13 amino acids. J gave up 1 base and V 10 bases, and 4 bases lay outside the gene matches. CDR1 SGHDT and CDR2 YYEEEE come from the germline V gene. The CDR3 loop is CAASGGNTGELFF. Written as DNA, the CDR3 is TGTGCCGCCTCGGGGGGGAACACCGGGGAGCTGTTTTTT.

The V gene is TRBV5-1, the J gene TRBJ1-2; D is possibly TRBD1 (6 bases). The V end was cut by 0 bases, the J end by 3 bases, with 9 bases between. Germline CDR1 SGHRS, CDR2 YFSETQ. This CDR3 is 14 amino acids long. The CDR3 sequence: CASSLAPGDYGYTF. CDR3 sequence (DNA): TGCGCCAGCAGCTTGGCCCCAGGGGACTATGGCTACACCTTC.

The chain links TRBV28 to TRBJ1-1; a weak D match, TRBD1 (5 bases). Germline values: CDR1 MDHEN, CDR2 SYDVKM. The CDR3 is 14 residues long. With 5 bases removed from V and 3 bases from J, the gap between germline ends came to 13 bases. This chain's CDR3 is CASSARDSYTEAFF. The CDR3, as DNA: TGTGCCAGCAGTGCCAGGGACTCTTACACTGAAGCTTTCTTT.

V and J are TRBV29-1 and TRBJ2-2; TRBD2 matches 7 bases. CDR3 length: 14 residues. Germline trimming cut 6 bases from V and 0 bases from J; bases unmatched to any gene: 4. The germline V gene has CDR1 SQVTM and CDR2 ANQGSEA. CDR3 nucleotide sequence: TGCAGCGTCGTAAGCGGGGCGAACACCGGGGAGCTGTTTTTT. Its protein product is CSVVSGANTGELFF.

J is TRBJ1-6 and V is TRBV11-2; D not resolved. The CDR3 is 14 amino acids. The ends were cut back, 5 bases at V and 3 bases at J, with 8 bases in the middle. Germline V lookup: CDR1 SGHAT, CDR2 FQNNGV. CDR3 DNA: TGTGCCAGCAGCCTCGGGAGCTATAATTCACCCCTCCACTTT. It is translated as CASSLGSYNSPLHF.

This clone is a singleton in its sample. Here the CDR3 DNA reads TGTGCCAGCAGCTTAATGGGGCTGGGCACTGAAGCTTTCTTT. This gives the protein CASSLMGLGTEAFF. This sequence joins TRBV7-9 and TRBJ1-1; a possible D gene is TRBD1 (5 bases). The CDR3 covers 14 residues. Germline CDR1 is SEHNR and CDR2 is FQNEAQ (reference sequence). V was shortened by 2 bases and J by 4 bases, with 11 bases between the two germline ends.

The V gene is TRBV7-8, the J gene TRBJ2-5; no firm D call. With 6 bases removed from V and 2 bases from J, the gap between germline ends came to 19 bases. CDR1 and CDR2 from the germline V gene are SGHVS and FQNEAQ. This CDR3 is built from 16 residues. The CDR3 nucleotides are TGTGCCAGCAGAACCGGGCCATCGAGAACACAAGAGACCCAGTACTTC. This gives the protein CASRTGPSRTQETQYF.

The V gene is TRBV5-4, the J gene TRBJ2-1; 10 bases line up with TRBD1. V lost 0 bases to trimming and J lost 9 bases; unmatched junction nucleotides: 3. The V gene's germline CDR1 is SGHNT and CDR2 YYREEE (reference sequence). The CDR3 sequence is 14 residues long. CDR3 amino acids: CASSLEWTGGEQFF. The CDR3 DNA is TGTGCCAGCAGCTTGGAGTGGACAGGGGGTGAGCAGTTCTTC.

This chain connects TRBV9 to TRBJ2-7; the match to TRBD2 covers 14 bases. Trimming removed 3 bases from V and 9 bases from J; junction bases left unmatched: 11. Germline V gives CDR1 SGDLS, CDR2 YYNGEE. The CDR3 covers 16 residues. The CDR3 spells CASSAGGLAGASGQYF. CDR3 coding DNA: TGTGCCAGCAGCGCGGGGGGACTAGCGGGAGCCTCGGGGCAGTACTTC.

The chain is built from TRBV11-2 and TRBJ2-3, with a possible D match to TRBD2 (5 bases). The germline V gene encodes CDR1 SGHAT and CDR2 FQNNGV. The ends were cut back, 3 bases at V and 4 bases at J, with 5 bases in the middle. CDR3 size: 12 residues. The CDR3 DNA reads as TGTGCCAGCAGCTTGAGGGCAGATACGCAGTATTTT. The encoded protein is CASSLRADTQYF.

The chain joins TRBV7-8 to TRBJ1-5; no definite D call. The CDR3 covers 16 residues. The V gene lost 5 bases and the J gene lost 3 bases, with 17 bases spanning the gap. Germline lookup yields CDR1 SGHVS and CDR2 FQNEAQ. The DNA for the CDR3 is TGTGCCAGCAGCCCACTCGGGTTGGATACCAATCAGCCCCAGCATTTT. Translating it yields CASSPLGLDTNQPQHF.

V and J are TRBV5-1 and TRBJ2-1, with D unclear. V lost 0 bases and J 3 bases, leaving 10 bases between the germline ends. This CDR3 has 15 amino acids. The V gene's germline CDR1 is SGHRS and CDR2 YFSETQ. The DNA for the CDR3 is TGCGCCAGCAGCTTGGATGGCGGTCACTACAATGAGCAGTTCTTC. Translating it yields CASSLDGGHYNEQFF.

The chain employs TRBV29-1 and TRBJ2-7; D is unclear. Germline V gives CDR1 SQVTM, CDR2 ANQGSEA. This CDR3 has 12 amino acids. Trimming removed 6 bases at V and 3 bases at J, with 12 bases between. The DNA for the CDR3 is TGCAGCGTGGGGAACCCAAGCTACGAGCAGTACTTC. Translated: CSVGNPSYEQYF.

The chain carries TRBV7-8 and TRBJ2-3; 8 nucleotides match TRBD2. Trimming removed 6 bases from V and 2 bases from J; junction bases left unmatched: 7. Germline assignment: CDR1 SGHVS and CDR2 FQNEAQ. The CDR3 runs 15 residues. CDR3 in DNA: TGTGCCAGCAGACCACCGGGACTAGTCACAGATACGCAGTATTTT. This gives the protein CASRPPGLVTDTQYF.

The genes are TRBV11-2 and TRBJ1-2; 7 bases align to TRBD1. The germline gives CDR1 SGHAT, CDR2 FQNNGV. The CDR3 is 15 residues long. V shed 5 bases, J shed 0 bases, and the junction held 6 bases outside the gene matches. Here the CDR3 reads CASSLGTAPNYGYTF. In DNA, the CDR3 is TGTGCCAGCAGCCTGGGGACAGCTCCTAACTATGGCTACACCTTC. Drawing the rest from reference TRBV11-2 and TRBJ1-2, the complete variable domain is EAGVAQSPRYKIIEKRQSVAFWCNPISGHATLYWYQQILGQGPKLLIQFQNNGVVDDSQLPKDRFSAERLKGVDSTLKIQPAKLEDSAVYLCASSLGTAPNYGYTFGSGTRLTVV.

The J gene is TRBJ2-2, the V gene TRBV11-2; TRBD2 matches at 10 bases. Trimming cost V 1 base and J 4 bases; bases outside gene matches: 6. The CDR3 sequence is 17 residues long. CDR1 and CDR2 from the germline V gene are SGHAT and FQNNGV. The chain's CDR3 is CASSLVGLAGVTGELFF. The CDR3 DNA follows: TGTGCCAGCAGCTTAGTAGGGCTAGCGGGGGTCACCGGGGAGCTGTTTTTT.

The V gene is TRBV5-1, the J gene TRBJ2-7, with D maybe TRBD2 (6 bases). V gave up 4 bases and J gave up 1 base, with 15 bases separating them. The CDR3 has 15 amino acids. Germline V gives CDR1 SGHRS, CDR2 YFSETQ. The CDR3 is CASSQASVSSYEQYF. Written as DNA, the CDR3 is TGCGCCAGCAGCCAAGCTAGCGTTTCATCCTACGAGCAGTACTTC. The full variable domain, its missing parts supplied by reference TRBV5-1 and TRBJ2-7, is KAGVTQTPRYLIKTRGQQVTLSCSPISGHRSVSWYQQTPGQGLQFLFEYFSETQRNKGNFPGRFSGRQFSNSRSEMNVSTLELGDSALYLCASSQASVSSYEQYFGPGTRLTVT.

The chain recombines TRBV28 with TRBJ1-2, with TRBD1 identical over 8 bases. The V and J ends lost 6 bases and 12 bases, in that order; junction bases with no gene match: 15. CDR1 MDHEN and CDR2 SYDVKM come from the germline V gene. The CDR3 length is 14 residues. In nucleotides, the CDR3 is TGTGCCAGCAGCACAGGGGGGTTCTTTTTTCGAGACACCTTC. It yields the protein CASSTGGFFFRDTF.

The chain carries TRBV6-5 and TRBJ1-6; perhaps TRBD1 as D (5 bases). Germline-derived CDR1 and CDR2 are MNHEY and SVGAGI. The germline V and J ends were trimmed by 6 bases and 8 bases, with 17 bases remaining between them. There are 15 residues in the CDR3. The CDR3 DNA is TGTGCCAGCAGCAAGGGACTACGCGGGGATTCACCCCTCCACTTT. It translates to CASSKGLRGDSPLHF.